These T cell receptor beta chains were read from a single sample in a study of blood T cells in healthy people across ages. One entry per CDR3 protein results from TCRdb running MiXCR on the 5' RACE reads. The table records 650,000 or so distinct CDR3 sequences, roughly half of them present only once. The material sequenced was blood. These receptors all stem from a woman older than 75 in good health. Both conserved end residues are part of each CDR3. The order of the fields is V gene, D gene, J gene, clone size, CDR3 protein, CDR3 DNA. D genes are given only for firm matches. Size is omitted from some rows. Given values are once, few, many or a class for expanded clones.

V: TRBV30
D: .
J: TRBJ1-6
size: few
CDR3: CACGIYSYSPLHF
DNA: TGTGCCTGCGGGATCTACAGCTATTCACCCCTCCACTTT

V: TRBV28
D: .
J: TRBJ1-4
size: .
CDR3: CANSPPDREKLFF
DNA: TGTGCCAACAGTCCCCCTGATCGGGAAAAACTGTTTTTT

V: TRBV27
D: .
J: TRBJ2-1
size: many
CDR3: CASQLQGGPYNEQFF
DNA: TGTGCCAGCCAATTACAGGGGGGGCCCTACAATGAGCAGTTCTTC

V: TRBV2
D: .
J: TRBJ1-5
size: .
CDR3: CASSTGTGIRGQPQHF
DNA: TGTGCCAGCAGTACCGGGACCGGGATTCGGGGTCAGCCCCAGCATTTT

V: TRBV3-1
D: TRBD2
J: TRBJ2-1
size: .
CDR3: CASSPELAGVGEQFF
DNA: TGTGCCAGCAGCCCCGAACTAGCGGGAGTGGGTGAGCAGTTCTTC

V: TRBV7-6
D: .
J: TRBJ1-4
size: many
CDR3: CASSFSVGKLFF
DNA: TGTGCCAGCAGCTTTTCGGTTGGGAAACTGTTTTTT

V: TRBV25-1
D: TRBD1
J: TRBJ2-5
size: .
CDR3: CASSESGTGYRTQYF
DNA: TGTGCCAGCAGTGAATCTGGGACAGGGTATAGGACCCAGTACTTC

V: TRBV6-5
D: .
J: TRBJ2-5
size: few
CDR3: CASKLGGASETQYF
DNA: TGTGCCAGCAAGTTGGGGGGGGCCTCTGAGACCCAGTACTTC

V: TRBV29-1
D: TRBD2
J: TRBJ2-3
size: many
CDR3: CSVERTSGRAPDTQYF
DNA: TGCAGCGTTGAACGGACTAGCGGGAGGGCCCCAGATACGCAGTATTTT

V: TRBV20-1
D: .
J: TRBJ2-1
size: many
CDR3: CSARPLTGGVGHYNEQFF
DNA: TGCAGTGCGAGACCCCTTACGGGTGGTGTGGGGCACTACAATGAGCAGTTCTTC

V: TRBV29-1
D: .
J: TRBJ2-5
size: .
CDR3: CSVGESGETQYF
DNA: TGCAGCGTTGGGGAATCAGGAGAGACCCAGTACTTC

V: TRBV2
D: .
J: TRBJ1-1
size: few
CDR3: CATRTISSEAFF
DNA: TGTGCCACCCGGACAATCTCTTCTGAAGCTTTCTTT

V: TRBV3-1
D: .
J: TRBJ2-5
size: .
CDR3: CASSQVAKTQYF
DNA: TGTGCCAGCAGCCAGGTAGCTAAGACCCAGTACTTC

V: TRBV2
D: .
J: TRBJ2-2
size: .
CDR3: CASRLRADTGELFF
DNA: TGTGCCAGCAGGCTCCGGGCCGACACCGGGGAGCTGTTTTTT

V: TRBV5-1
D: .
J: TRBJ2-7
size: many
CDR3: CASRETVYYEQYF
DNA: TGCGCCAGCCGGGAGACGGTGTACTACGAGCAGTACTTC

V: TRBV18
D: .
J: TRBJ2-1
size: many
CDR3: CASSPGNEQFF
DNA: TGTGCCAGCTCACCGGGGAATGAGCAGTTCTTC

V: TRBV9
D: .
J: TRBJ2-5
size: .
CDR3: CASSQPGPLRETQYF
DNA: TGTGCCAGCAGCCAACCGGGACCCTTAAGGGAGACCCAGTACTTC

V: TRBV20-1
D: .
J: TRBJ2-5
size: .
CDR3: CSARDYSTGSQETQYF
DNA: TGCAGTGCTAGAGATTATTCTACCGGCAGCCAAGAGACCCAGTACTTC

V: TRBV5-1
D: TRBD2
J: TRBJ2-2
size: few
CDR3: CASSPQPAGARGTGELFF
DNA: TGCGCCAGCAGCCCACAGCCAGCGGGAGCACGAGGCACCGGGGAGCTGTTTTTT

V: TRBV27
D: .
J: TRBJ2-7
size: .
CDR3: CATKGGGGRVAYEQYF
DNA: TGTGCCACCAAAGGGGGAGGGGGGAGAGTCGCCTACGAGCAGTACTTC

V: TRBV29-1
D: TRBD1
J: TRBJ1-1
size: .
CDR3: CSARQGAGEAFF
DNA: TGCAGCGCAAGACAGGGGGCAGGTGAAGCTTTCTTT

V: TRBV29-1
D: .
J: TRBJ2-7
size: .
CDR3: CSGGDSSYEQYF
DNA: TGCAGCGGCGGGGACTCATCCTACGAGCAGTACTTC

V: TRBV20-1
D: .
J: TRBJ2-1
size: .
CDR3: CSASGGRRGPSNEQFF
DNA: TGCAGTGCAAGTGGGGGAAGGCGGGGGCCCTCCAATGAGCAGTTCTTC

V: TRBV7-3
D: .
J: TRBJ1-1
size: few
CDR3: CASSDNPGNTEAFF
DNA: TGTGCCAGCAGCGATAACCCAGGGAACACTGAAGCTTTCTTT

V: TRBV5-5
D: .
J: TRBJ1-2
size: .
CDR3: CASSLGVTGLPNYGYTF
DNA: TGTGCCAGCAGCTTGGGGGTCACTGGATTACCTAACTATGGCTACACCTTC

V: TRBV4-1
D: .
J: TRBJ2-1
size: .
CDR3: CASSQGSGEQFF
DNA: TGCGCCAGCAGCCAAGGGTCAGGTGAGCAGTTCTTC

V: TRBV5-1
D: TRBD2
J: TRBJ2-1
size: .
CDR3: CASSLWTSGGTYNEQFF
DNA: TGCGCCAGCAGCTTGTGGACTAGCGGGGGTACCTACAATGAGCAGTTCTTC

V: TRBV7-2
D: .
J: TRBJ2-7
size: .
CDR3: CASSQPGQTISYEQYF
DNA: TGTGCCAGCAGCCAACCGGGACAAACAATCTCCTACGAGCAGTACTTC

V: TRBV6-5
D: TRBD1
J: TRBJ2-5
size: .
CDR3: CASSPHRGQQETQYF
DNA: TGTGCCAGCAGTCCTCACAGGGGACAACAAGAGACCCAGTACTTC

V: TRBV20-1
D: .
J: TRBJ1-1
size: many
CDR3: CSAIRNTEAFF
DNA: TGCAGTGCTATCAGGAACACTGAAGCTTTCTTT

V: TRBV7-8
D: .
J: TRBJ2-7
size: few
CDR3: CASSPQLTTYEQYF
DNA: TGTGCCAGCAGCCCGCAGTTGACAACCTACGAGCAGTACTTC

V: TRBV15
D: .
J: TRBJ2-1
size: many
CDR3: CATSRWPGTRSYNEQFF
DNA: TGTGCCACCAGCAGATGGCCCGGGACCCGCTCCTACAATGAGCAGTTCTTC

V: TRBV24-1
D: .
J: TRBJ2-7
size: few
CDR3: CATSDGPGHLTSTSNEQYF
DNA: TGTGCCACCAGTGATGGTCCGGGACACCTGACTAGCACTAGCAATGAGCAGTACTTC

V: TRBV15
D: TRBD1
J: TRBJ2-7
size: .
CDR3: CATRGQGAGEQYF
DNA: TGTGCCACCAGAGGACAGGGGGCGGGTGAGCAGTACTTC

V: TRBV7-2
D: TRBD2
J: TRBJ2-3
size: .
CDR3: CASSSQRGSTDTQYF
DNA: TGTGCCAGCAGCTCCCAGCGGGGGAGCACAGATACGCAGTATTTT

V: TRBV15
D: .
J: TRBJ2-1
size: once
CDR3: CATSREPATFEQFF
DNA: TGTGCCACCAGCAGAGAGCCGGCGACGTTTGAGCAGTTCTTC

V: TRBV11-2
D: .
J: TRBJ1-6
size: few
CDR3: CASSPALWGNSPLHF
DNA: TGTGCCAGCAGCCCGGCCCTCTGGGGTAATTCACCCCTCCACTTT

V: TRBV29-1
D: TRBD1
J: TRBJ2-1
size: many
CDR3: CSASQGLSSYNEQFF
DNA: TGCAGCGCATCACAGGGGCTCAGCTCCTACAATGAGCAGTTCTTC

V: TRBV20-1
D: .
J: TRBJ2-1
size: .
CDR3: CSARALSYNEQFF
DNA: TGCAGTGCTAGGGCCCTATCCTACAATGAGCAGTTCTTC

V: TRBV6-6
D: .
J: TRBJ2-5
size: many
CDR3: CASSHRSTWTQYF
DNA: TGTGCCAGCAGTCACAGGAGTACGTGGACCCAGTACTTC

V: TRBV24-1
D: .
J: TRBJ2-5
size: many
CDR3: CATSDTGRGQTQYF
DNA: TGTGCCACCAGTGACACGGGACGGGGACAGACCCAGTACTTC

V: TRBV7-2
D: .
J: TRBJ1-6
size: many
CDR3: CASSLEGQVNSPLHF
DNA: TGTGCCAGCAGCTTAGAGGGACAAGTTAATTCACCCCTCCACTTT

V: TRBV20-1
D: TRBD1
J: TRBJ2-1
size: .
CDR3: CSAPGPGTGSDEQFF
DNA: TGCAGTGCCCCTGGGCCCGGGACAGGGAGCGATGAGCAGTTCTTC

V: TRBV29-1
D: TRBD1
J: TRBJ2-7
size: .
CDR3: CSVAGQGNEQYF
DNA: TGCAGCGTCGCCGGACAGGGGAACGAGCAGTACTTC

V: TRBV12-3/TRBV12-4
D: .
J: TRBJ2-4
size: few
CDR3: CASSQVELAKNSQYF
DNA: TGTGCCAGCAGTCAGGTAGAACTAGCCAAAAACAGTCAGTACTTC

V: TRBV5-1
D: .
J: TRBJ2-3
size: .
CDR3: CVSSLTGDTQYF
DNA: TGCGTCAGCAGCTTGACAGGAGATACGCAGTATTTT

V: TRBV6-1
D: .
J: TRBJ1-2
size: .
CDR3: CASIPSLTSTGYGYTF
DNA: TGTGCCAGCATCCCTTCCTTGACATCGACCGGCTATGGCTACACCTTC

V: TRBV20-1
D: TRBD2
J: TRBJ2-7
size: .
CDR3: CSAGRGDSAYEQYF
DNA: TGCAGTGCTGGCCGGGGGGACTCGGCCTACGAGCAGTACTTC

V: TRBV5-1
D: TRBD1
J: TRBJ2-5
size: many
CDR3: CASRAGTGAPQETQYF
DNA: TGCGCCAGCAGGGCCGGGACAGGGGCCCCCCAAGAGACCCAGTACTTC

V: TRBV7-3
D: .
J: TRBJ2-1
size: .
CDR3: CARSLNDYDEQFF
DNA: TGTGCCAGAAGCTTAAACGACTACGATGAGCAGTTCTTC

V: TRBV6-5
D: TRBD1
J: TRBJ1-2
size: .
CDR3: CASTGTGNGYTF
DNA: TGTGCCAGCACAGGGACAGGGAATGGCTACACCTTC

V: TRBV28
D: TRBD1
J: TRBJ1-1
size: .
CDR3: CASRDREAFF
DNA: TGTGCCAGCAGGGACAGGGAAGCTTTCTTT

V: TRBV29-1
D: .
J: TRBJ2-4
size: .
CDR3: CSVAYRDGKNIQYF
DNA: TGCAGCGTTGCCTACCGGGACGGGAAAAACATTCAGTACTTC

V: TRBV3-1
D: .
J: TRBJ2-1
size: .
CDR3: CASSQDPETLEQFF
DNA: TGTGCCAGCAGCCAAGACCCAGAGACTCTCGAGCAGTTCTTC

V: TRBV6-5
D: .
J: TRBJ1-2
size: .
CDR3: CAAGQTGMGHYGYTF
DNA: TGTGCAGCCGGGCAAACAGGGATGGGGCACTATGGCTACACCTTC

V: TRBV11-1
D: TRBD2
J: TRBJ2-1
size: many
CDR3: CASSFTGLASNEQFF
DNA: TGTGCCAGCAGCTTCACCGGACTAGCGAGCAATGAGCAGTTCTTC

V: TRBV12-3/TRBV12-4
D: TRBD1
J: TRBJ2-1
size: few
CDR3: CASSLQTGAPGGSYNEQFF
DNA: TGTGCCAGCAGTTTACAGACAGGGGCCCCAGGGGGATCCTACAATGAGCAGTTCTTC

V: TRBV12-3/TRBV12-4
D: .
J: TRBJ1-2
size: .
CDR3: CASSPAGRAGDGYTF
DNA: TGTGCCAGCAGCCCAGCAGGCAGGGCAGGGGATGGCTACACCTTC

V: TRBV18
D: TRBD1
J: TRBJ1-5
size: many
CDR3: CASSPGQLNQPQHF
DNA: TGTGCCAGCAGTCCGGGACAGCTCAATCAGCCCCAGCATTTT

V: TRBV21-1
D: .
J: TRBJ2-7
size: .
CDR3: CASSKGGAEYSYEQYF
DNA: TGTGCCAGCAGCAAAGGAGGAGCGGAGTACTCCTACGAGCAGTACTTC